One sample yielded the 16 T cell receptor beta chains listed below, sequenced in a study of siplizumab effects on memory and regulatory T cells. The protocol was immunoSEQ multiplex PCR, while the TCRdb copy is restricted to in-frame clones and leaves out a portion. The table includes roughly 92,000 clones, roughly 94% detected once. The sequencing input was non-Treg CD4+ T cells sorted from blood. The receptors were sampled from a human donor in good health.

This chain uses TRBV14 with TRBJ2-2; perhaps TRBD2 as D (5 bases). Germline-derived CDR1 and CDR2 are SGHDN and FVKESK. The CDR3 loop spans 14 amino acids. The V end lost 2 bases, the J end lost 4 bases, and 8 bases lay between the germline ends. CDR3 coding DNA: TGTGCCAGCAGCCAATTCGGGGTCACCGGGGAGCTGTTTTTT. It is translated as CASSQFGVTGELFF.

The genes are TRBV9 and TRBJ2-1, with 9 bases that match TRBD2. The CDR3 contains 16 residues. V lost 2 bases to trimming and J lost 0 bases; unmatched junction nucleotides: 3. In germline, CDR1 is SGDLS, CDR2 YYNGEE. The CDR3 sequence is CASSVISGSSYNEQFF. The CDR3 DNA is TGTGCCAGCAGCGTTATTAGCGGGAGCTCCTACAATGAGCAGTTCTTC.

The chain couples TRBV7-9 to TRBJ2-3; no clear D gene. Trimming left V 5 bases short and J 5 bases short, with 8 bases between. Germline V gene lookup returns CDR1 SEHNR and CDR2 FQNEAQ (reference sequence). The CDR3 runs to 12 residues. The CDR3 sequence: CASSATGDTQYF. CDR3 DNA sequence: TGTGCCAGCAGCGCGACCGGAGATACGCAGTATTTT.

The genes are TRBV9 and TRBJ1-2; 10 bases align to TRBD1. There are 17 residues in the CDR3. The trim removed 3 bases at V and 1 base at J, leaving 9 bases unmatched. In germline, CDR1 is SGDLS, CDR2 YYNGEE. The CDR3 reads CASSGQGAPYDNYGYTF. The CDR3 nucleotides are TGTGCCAGCAGCGGACAGGGGGCCCCGTACGATAACTATGGCTACACCTTC. Complete variable domain (other parts from reference TRBV9 and TRBJ1-2): DSGVTQTPKHLITATGQRVTLRCSPRSGDLSVYWYQQSLDQGLQFLIQYYNGEERAKGNILERFSAQQFPDLHSELNLSSLELGDSALYFCASSGQGAPYDNYGYTFGSGTRLTVV.

The rearrangement links TRBV30 to TRBJ2-1; 15 bases line up with TRBD2. CDR3 size: 15 residues. The germline V gene encodes CDR1 GTSNPN and CDR2 SVGIG (reference sequence). V was clipped by 3 bases and J by 8 bases; unmatched bases: 5. The CDR3 protein is CAWSRGLAGGYEQFF. The CDR3 bases are TGTGCCTGGAGCCGGGGACTAGCGGGAGGTTATGAGCAGTTCTTC.

The chain carries TRBV19 and TRBJ2-7, with D tentatively TRBD1 (5 bases). Germline CDR1 LNHDA, CDR2 SQIVND (reference sequence). Trimming stripped 4 bases from V and 3 bases from J, with 16 bases between. The CDR3 spans 15 residues. This CDR3 is CASSKSLRQHYEQYF. The CDR3 DNA follows: TGTGCCAGTAGTAAATCATTACGACAGCACTACGAGCAGTACTTC.

The rearrangement joins TRBV28 to TRBJ1-1; D remains unclear. The ends were cut back, 4 bases at V and 11 bases at J, with 8 bases in the middle. The CDR3 is made up of 10 amino acids. Germline V gene sequence: CDR1 MDHEN, CDR2 SYDVKM. CDR3 DNA: TGTGCCAGCAGTTCCTCCTCCGCTTTCTTT. Residues: CASSSSSAFF.

The chain recombines TRBV29-1 with TRBJ2-1, with 9 bases matching TRBD2. The CDR3 contains 16 residues. Germline values: CDR1 SQVTM, CDR2 ANQGSEA. V dropped 6 bases and J dropped 5; count of bases not matched to a gene: 14. The CDR3 loop reads CSVLRRGGVRNNEQFF. CDR3 coding DNA: TGCAGCGTCCTAAGACGCGGGGGGGTAAGAAACAATGAGCAGTTCTTC.

This chain connects TRBV2 to TRBJ1-2; 7 bases are a match to TRBD1. This CDR3 contains 14 residues. The V and J ends lost 4 bases and 4 bases, in that order; junction bases with no gene match: 6. Germline V lookup: CDR1 SNHLY, CDR2 FYNNEI. The chain's CDR3 is CASSGQGRSYGYTF. CDR3 in DNA: TGTGCCAGCAGTGGACAGGGACGATCCTATGGCTACACCTTC.

The chain is built from TRBV6-5 and TRBJ1-5, with D tentatively TRBD1 (5 bases). The V gene's germline CDR1 is MNHEY and CDR2 SVGAGI. The CDR3 spans 14 residues. Trimming cost V 5 bases and J 4 bases, with 12 bases left between them. The CDR3 bases are TGTGCCAGCAGTCGGTCGGGGCCGAATCAGCCCCAGCATTTT. Its translation is CASSRSGPNQPQHF.

V usage is TRBV7-2 and J usage is TRBJ2-5; 12 nucleotides align to TRBD2. Trimming took 5 bases from V and 1 from J; bases not matched to a gene: 8. Per germline, CDR1 SGHTA and CDR2 FQGNSA. The CDR3 has 17 residues. DNA for the CDR3: TGTGCCAGCAGCCCGTTAAAACTAGCGGGGGGCCAAGAGACCCAGTACTTC. Translation gives CASSPLKLAGGQETQYF. The full variable domain, in which reference TRBV7-2 and TRBJ2-5 provide the parts outside the CDR3, is GAGVSQSPSNKVTEKGKDVELRCDPISGHTALYWYRQSLGQGLEFLIYFQGNSAPDKSGLPSDRFSAERTGGSVSTLTIQRTQQEDSAVYLCASSPLKLAGGQETQYFGPGTRLLVL.

The DNA of the CDR3 is TGTGCCAGCAGCCAAGATATCCAGGGAGCGTCTGGAAACACCATATATTTT. Protein sequence: CASSQDIQGASGNTIYF. This chain uses TRBV4-2 with TRBJ1-3, with D tentatively TRBD1 (5 bases). From germline, CDR1 is LGHNA and CDR2 YNFKEQ. Trimming shortened V by 0 bases and J by 1 base, and 13 bases separated the two germline ends. This CDR3 contains 17 residues.

The chain joins TRBV5-1 to TRBJ2-3, with D maybe TRBD2 (6 bases). Per germline, CDR1 SGHRS and CDR2 YFSETQ. V lost 7 bases, J lost 4 bases, and 16 bases lay in between. This CDR3 has 14 amino acids. CDR3 amino acids: CASAAGSGPDTQYF. In DNA, the CDR3 is TGCGCCAGCGCCGCGGGATCGGGCCCAGATACGCAGTATTTT.

This sequence joins TRBV6-5 and TRBJ2-7; the D gene is possibly TRBD2 (5 bases). This CDR3 has 15 amino acids. V lost 7 bases and J 2 bases, leaving 18 bases between the germline ends. The germline gives CDR1 MNHEY, CDR2 SVGAGI. For the CDR3, the DNA is TGTGCCAGCAAGGTCGGGGAGTTTGGGACCTACGAGCAGTACTTC. This codes for CASKVGEFGTYEQYF.

The rearrangement uses TRBV15 and TRBJ2-7, with 10 bases aligning to TRBD1. Trimming removed 2 bases from V and 4 bases from J; junction bases left unmatched: 14. CDR1 is LNHNV and CDR2 is YYDKDF in the germline V gene (reference sequence). The CDR3 is made up of 18 amino acids. CDR3: CATSRPGSLRDRGYEQYF. In DNA, the CDR3 is TGTGCCACCAGCAGACCCGGGAGTCTCCGGGACAGGGGTTACGAGCAGTACTTC.

The genes are TRBV28 and TRBJ2-1; 8 bases map to TRBD2. CDR1 is MDHEN and CDR2 is SYDVKM in the germline V gene. The CDR3 sequence is 20 residues long. V shed 1 base, J shed 5 bases, and the junction held 19 bases outside the gene matches. For the CDR3, the DNA is TGTGCCAGCAGTTTATCTGAAGAATTCGGTGGCGGGAGGTCGGACAATGAGCAGTTCTTC. Protein product: CASSLSEEFGGGRSDNEQFF.